This T cell receptor (beta chain) was captured by sequencing in a study of T cell changes during pregnancy in multiple sclerosis. V trimming: 7 bases; J trimming: 1 base; junction bases outside the gene matches: 13. CDR1 SGHTA and CDR2 FQGNSA come from the germline V gene. There are 18 residues in the CDR3. The data were produced by immunoSEQ multiplex PCR, yet TCRdb's version contains in-frame clones alone and is incomplete. The sample lists 29,000 or so clones; 90% to 95% were seen once. The source of this sequence is a female donor with multiple sclerosis, enrolled in a pregnancy study. The genes are TRBV7-2 and TRBJ2-6, with 7 bases matching TRBD1. Sequences were derived from CD4+ T cells from peripheral blood mononuclear cells, sampled in the first trimester of pregnancy. The CDR3 DNA sequence: TGTGCCAGCACTCCACCCGGACAGGTTCGATCTGGGGCCAACGTCCTGACTTTC. It yields the protein CASTPPGQVRSGANVLTF.